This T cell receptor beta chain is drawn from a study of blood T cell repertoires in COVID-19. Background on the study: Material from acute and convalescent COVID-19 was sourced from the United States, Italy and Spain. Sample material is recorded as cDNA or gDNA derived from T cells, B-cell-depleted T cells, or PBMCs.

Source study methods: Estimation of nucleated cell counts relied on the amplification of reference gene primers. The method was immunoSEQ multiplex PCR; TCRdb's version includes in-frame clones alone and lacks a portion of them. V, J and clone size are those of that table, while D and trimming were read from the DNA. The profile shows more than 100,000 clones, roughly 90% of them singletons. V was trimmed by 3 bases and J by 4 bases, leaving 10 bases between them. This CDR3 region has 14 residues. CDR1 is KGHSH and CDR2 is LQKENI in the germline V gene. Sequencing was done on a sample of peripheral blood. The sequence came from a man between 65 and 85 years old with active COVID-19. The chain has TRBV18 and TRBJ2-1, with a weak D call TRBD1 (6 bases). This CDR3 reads CASSPGGGYNEQFF. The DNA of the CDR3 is TGTGCCAGCTCACCTGGGGGCGGTTACAATGAGCAGTTCTTC. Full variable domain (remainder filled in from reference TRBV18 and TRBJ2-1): NAGVMQNPRHLVRRRGQEARLRCSPMKGHSHVYWYRQLPEEGLKFMVYLQKENIIDESGMPKERFSAEFPKEGPSILRIQQVVRGDSAAYFCASSPGGGYNEQFFGPGTRLTVL.